This entry is about one T cell receptor (beta chain). Its antigen is still unknown. This entry is derived from a study of cytomegalovirus exposure and HLA in healthy donors. General study results and limits: Apart from CMV serostatus, no immune exposure information was available.

The PCR employed 60 Vbeta primers together with 13 Jbeta primers. Sequencing used immunoSEQ multiplex PCR; TCRdb keeps in-frame clones, though not all of them. Listed are 53,000 or so clones; 6.1% falls within the top ten. This clonotype was sampled from a male donor in good health and CMV-seropositive. Sequencing was done on a sample of PBMCs.

The CDR3 spells CASSSTLAGHTDTQYF. The CDR3 DNA sequence: TGTGCCAGCAGCTCAACCCTAGCGGGGCACACAGATACGCAGTATTTT. The chain joins TRBV7-2 to TRBJ2-3, with 9 bases fitting TRBD2. Per germline, CDR1 SGHTA and CDR2 FQGNSA. The CDR3 sequence is 16 residues long. V shed 4 bases, J shed 2 bases, and the junction held 7 bases outside the gene matches.